This T cell receptor (beta chain) was sequenced in a study of T cell responses to AZD1222 COVID-19 vaccine. General observations from the study: Only a handful of AZD1222 recipients were seropositive at baseline. The repertoires were collected only after the peak T cell response. Donors were largely white British and mainly female; clonal diversity was possibly underestimated.

About this clone itself: Its antigen is undetermined.

Second-dose intervals near 4 or 12 weeks were combined. The CDR3 is 12 residues long. Trimming removed 6 bases at V and 1 base at J, with 4 bases between. TCRdb keeps only in-frame clones here, not all; method: immunoSEQ multiplex PCR. Found here are more than 75,000 clones, roughly 90% of them singletons; the top ten hold less than 8.5%. The chain uses TRBV12-3 or TRBV12-4 and TRBJ1-5; D is unclear. The source of this sequence is an adult who received the AZD1222 COVID-19 vaccine. The source material was peripheral blood, sampled 28 days after the second AZD1222 dose. The DNA of the CDR3 is TGTGCCAGCAGCAACAGCAATCAGCCCCAGCATTTT. This encodes CASSNSNQPQHF.